Here is one T cell receptor (beta chain) with its context. No antigen is known for it. The PCR contained 60 Vbeta and 13 Jbeta primers. This table comes from immunoSEQ multiplex PCR, and its TCRdb copy is limited to in-frame clones, with some not included. The top ten clones hold about 4.5% of a sample with 110,000 to 150,000 clones, roughly 62% of them seen once. The data originate from a study of cytomegalovirus exposure and HLA in healthy donors. General observations from the study: Analysis performed later found more than 15,000 TCR beta sequences associated with HLA alleles at 0.05 false discovery rate. In a later analysis, HLA-associated beta chains showed higher expansion and lower generation probabilities than comparable chains. Common viral pathogens (according to a later analysis) appeared linked to several of the most significant clusters. Listed as cytomegalovirus-associated were 150 to 200 TCR beta chains.

From germline, CDR1 is SGHDT and CDR2 YYEEEE. This CDR3 has 15 residues. Trimming cost V 1 base and J 3 bases, with 12 bases left between them. The receptor's source is a man aged 55 to 70 in good health and CMV-seronegative. The rearrangement links TRBV5-6 to TRBJ2-3; a possible D gene is TRBD2 (6 bases). The sample taken for sequencing was PBMCs. CDR3 sequence: CASSLISRGTDTQYF. CDR3 DNA sequence: TGTGCCAGCAGCTTGATTAGCCGGGGGACAGATACGCAGTATTTT.